The source of this TCR beta chain is a study of blood T cell repertoires in COVID-19. The V gene end was trimmed by 6 bases and the J gene end by 0 bases; junction bases not matched to a gene: 8. This CDR3 has 17 residues. CDR1 GTSNPN and CDR2 SVGIG come from the germline V gene (reference sequence). TCRdb's table, derived via immunoSEQ multiplex PCR, lists solely in-frame clones and lacks some. The table has about 200,000 clones, roughly 89% seen once; the top ten hold approximately 0.62%. The sequencing sample was made of peripheral blood. V is TRBV30 and J is TRBJ2-3; 14 nucleotides line up with TRBD2. The TCR comes from a man between 50 and 59 years old with acute or convalescent COVID-19. The CDR3 bases are TGTGCCTGCCAACAGGGACTAGCGGGGGCTAGCACAGATACGCAGTATTTT. It codes for CACQQGLAGASTDTQYF. Filled out from reference TRBV30 and TRBJ2-3, the complete variable domain reads SQTIHQWPATLVQPVGSPLSLECTVEGTSNPNLYWYRQAAGRGLQLLFYSVGIGQISSEVPQNLSASRPQDRQFILSSKKLLLSDSGFYLCACQQGLAGASTDTQYFGPGTRLTVL.